Detailed here is one T cell receptor (beta chain). Combining a sample-barcoded 5' primer with a J-beta primer mix, a second PCR ran for about 7 to 11 cycles. The template-switch adaptor, which had 12 random nucleotides, put a tag on each cDNA molecule. TCRdb re-called the 5' RACE reads through MiXCR, storing one row per CDR3 protein. The table records about 640,000 distinct CDR3 sequences, 58% of them present only once. This entry comes from a study of blood T cells in healthy people across ages. V shed 5 bases and J shed 11 bases, with 21 bases lying between them. The V gene's germline CDR1 is SGHTA and CDR2 FQGNSA. The CDR3 is made up of 14 amino acids. The individuals who served as donors were healthy Caucasians living in Russia, aged about 6 to 95. Donors gave roughly 9.1 milliliters of peripheral blood apiece. Isolation of PBMCs gave at least 7 million cells per sample.

This chain uses TRBV7-2 with TRBJ2-5; maybe TRBD1 (6 bases). Sample: blood. This sequence was found in a man in his fifties or sixties in good health. CDR3 residues: CASSPNPTGREQYF. CDR3 in DNA: TGTGCCAGCAGCCCGAACCCGACAGGTAGGGAGCAGTACTTC.